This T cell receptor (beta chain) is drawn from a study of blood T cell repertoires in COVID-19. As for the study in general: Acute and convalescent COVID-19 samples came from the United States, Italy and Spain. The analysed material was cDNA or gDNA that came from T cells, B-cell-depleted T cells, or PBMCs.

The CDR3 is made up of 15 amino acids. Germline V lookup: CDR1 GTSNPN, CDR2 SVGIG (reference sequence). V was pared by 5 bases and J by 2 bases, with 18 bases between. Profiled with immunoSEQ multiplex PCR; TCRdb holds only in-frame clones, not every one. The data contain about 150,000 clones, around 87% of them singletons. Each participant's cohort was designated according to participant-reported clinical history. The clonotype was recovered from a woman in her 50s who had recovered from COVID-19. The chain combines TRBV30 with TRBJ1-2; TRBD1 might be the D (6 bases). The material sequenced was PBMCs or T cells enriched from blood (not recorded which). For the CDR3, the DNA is TGTGCCTGGTACGCTACCGGGACACACAACTATGGCTACACCTTC. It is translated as CAWYATGTHNYGYTF.